The 17 T cell receptor beta chains reported below all come from one sample, sequenced in a study of cytomegalovirus exposure and HLA in healthy donors. Sequenced by immunoSEQ multiplex PCR; TCRdb stores in-frame clones only, minus some. The data show about 120,000 clones, around 86% seen once. Sequencing was performed on PBMCs. The source of these receptors is a man aged 18 to 29 in good health and CMV-seronegative.

This chain links TRBV7-2 with TRBJ2-7, with 8 positions matching TRBD2. The germline V gene encodes CDR1 SGHTA and CDR2 FQGNSA. This CDR3 has 19 residues. V shed 5 bases, J shed 2 bases, and the junction held 20 bases outside the gene matches. The CDR3 DNA sequence: TGTGCCAGCAGCCGAACAGGCTGGGGTAGCGGGGCGGTCGCCTACGAGCAGTACTTC. As protein: CASSRTGWGSGAVAYEQYF.

This clone was observed a few times. The chain recombines TRBV30 with TRBJ1-5, with a tentative D call TRBD1 (5 bases). This CDR3 contains 14 residues. Trimming stripped 2 bases from V and 4 bases from J, with 12 bases between. Germline V gene data show CDR1 as GTSNPN and CDR2 as SVGIG (reference sequence). CDR3 DNA sequence: TGTGCCTGGAGTTTGGGAGGGGCAAATCAGCCCCAGCATTTT. Residues: CAWSLGGANQPQHF.

The chain carries TRBV6-6 and TRBJ2-3; 10 positions match TRBD2. Germline V CDR1 and CDR2: MNHNY, SVGAGI (reference sequence). J gave up 2 bases and V 6 bases, and 5 bases lay outside the gene matches. This CDR3 has 15 amino acids. The CDR3 loop is CASSSLAGHTDTQYF. As DNA, the CDR3 is TGTGCCAGCAGCTCACTAGCGGGACACACAGATACGCAGTATTTT.

The chain joins TRBV6-5 to TRBJ2-3; D not certain. The CDR3 spans 11 residues. The ends were cut back, 4 bases at V and 5 bases at J, with 4 bases in the middle. Per the germline V gene, CDR1 is MNHEY and CDR2 is SVGAGI. In DNA, the CDR3 is TGTGCCAGCAGTTTCAAAGATACGCAGTATTTT. This codes for CASSFKDTQYF.

The gene calls are TRBV7-9 and TRBJ2-1, with 7 bases aligning to TRBD1. Germline V gene lookup returns CDR1 SEHNR and CDR2 FQNEAQ (reference sequence). The CDR3 length is 12 residues. The V segment lost 5 bases and the J segment 8 bases; nucleotides outside the gene matches: 3. Here the CDR3 DNA reads TGTGCCAGCAGCCTTCAGGGGGATGAGCAGTTCTTC. This encodes CASSLQGDEQFF.

In its sample, this clone was seen once. This sequence joins TRBV5-1 and TRBJ2-3; 13 bases match TRBD2. The germline V gene has CDR1 SGHRS and CDR2 YFSETQ. The length of the CDR3 is 17 residues. Trimming removed 7 bases from V and 2 bases from J; junction bases left unmatched: 10. In nucleotides, the CDR3 is TGCGCCAGCCGCTACCCCGGGACTAGCGGGGTCACAGATACGCAGTATTTT. It yields the protein CASRYPGTSGVTDTQYF.

The chain is built from TRBV4-1 and TRBJ1-6; the D is unclear. Trimming removed 0 bases from V and 0 bases from J, with 9 bases in between. From germline, CDR1 is MGHRA and CDR2 YSYEKL. The CDR3 runs 17 residues. The CDR3 protein is CASSQDVGSSYNSPLHF. The CDR3 DNA reads as TGCGCCAGCAGCCAAGATGTGGGGAGCTCCTATAATTCACCCCTCCACTTT.

This clone was detected a few times. CDR3 amino acids: CASRGDSVYGYTF. Written as DNA, the CDR3 is TGTGCCAGCAGAGGGGACTCCGTCTATGGCTACACCTTC. The V and J genes are TRBV7-9 and TRBJ1-2; D might be TRBD1 (5 bases). Germline V gene sequence: CDR1 SEHNR, CDR2 FQNEAQ (reference sequence). V lost 6 bases, J lost 4 bases, and 12 bases lay in between. This CDR3 spans 13 amino acids.

This chain uses TRBV6-1 with TRBJ2-6; no clear D gene. V was clipped by 6 bases and J by 0 bases, with 6 bases between them. The CDR3 extends over 14 amino acids. Germline V gene sequence: CDR1 MNHNS, CDR2 SASEGT. The CDR3 reads CASRPSSGANVLTF. The CDR3 nucleotides are TGTGCCAGCAGACCGAGCTCTGGGGCCAACGTCCTGACTTTC.

The rearrangement joins TRBV5-6 to TRBJ1-5, with TRBD1 as a possible D gene (5 bases). V gave up 1 base and J gave up 6 bases, with 11 bases separating them. CDR1 and CDR2 (germline): SGHDT, YYEEEE. The CDR3 sequence is 14 residues long. The CDR3: CASSLRQGRQPQHF. CDR3 nucleotides: TGTGCCAGCAGCTTGAGGCAGGGTCGTCAGCCCCAGCATTTT.

The DNA for the CDR3 is TGTGCCTGGAGCCCATGGCGCGGTTCGGGGCAAGAGACCCAGTACTTC. This encodes CAWSPWRGSGQETQYF. This chain joins TRBV30 and TRBJ2-5, with D possibly matching TRBD2 (5 bases). Germline V gene data show CDR1 as GTSNPN and CDR2 as SVGIG (reference sequence). The V end lost 3 bases, the J end lost 2 bases, and 19 bases lay between the germline ends. The CDR3 is 16 residues long.

J is TRBJ1-4 and V is TRBV7-9, with D maybe TRBD1 (5 bases). The CDR3 is made up of 14 amino acids. Trimming cost V 5 bases and J 7 bases, with 14 bases left between them. The germline V gene encodes CDR1 SEHNR and CDR2 FQNEAQ (reference sequence). CDR3 sequence reads: CASSPMDTAEKLFF. The CDR3 region has the DNA TGTGCCAGCAGCCCTATGGACACGGCTGAAAAACTGTTTTTT.

This chain joins TRBV6-4 and TRBJ2-7; 7 bases align to TRBD1. CDR3 length: 14 amino acids. The ends lost 7 bases at V and 2 bases at J; junction bases unmatched: 8. Germline-derived CDR1 and CDR2 are MRHNA and SNTAGT. Here the CDR3 reads CASTPSGQAYEQYF. The DNA of the CDR3 is TGTGCCAGCACCCCCTCAGGACAGGCCTACGAGCAGTACTTC.

The chain combines TRBV5-4 with TRBJ2-1; D is possibly TRBD2 (6 bases). The germline V gene encodes CDR1 SGHNT and CDR2 YYREEE (reference sequence). V was cut by 2 bases and J by 5 bases, with 11 bases left in between. The CDR3 has 14 amino acids. The CDR3 nucleotides are TGTGCCAGCAGCTTCAGTGGCGGGAACAATGAGCAGTTCTTC. Its protein is CASSFSGGNNEQFF.

V and J are TRBV7-8 and TRBJ1-5, with D possibly matching TRBD1 (5 bases). Germline loops: CDR1 SGHVS, CDR2 FQNEAQ. V was clipped by 5 bases and J by 3 bases, with 14 bases between them. CDR3 length: 15 residues. For the CDR3, the DNA is TGTGCCAGCAGCCCCCCGGGCAGGGCCAATCAGCCCCAGCATTTT. Protein sequence: CASSPPGRANQPQHF.

The CDR3 DNA is TGTGCCTGGAGAATCGGAGGATCAGGCACTGAAGCTTTCTTT. Translation gives CAWRIGGSGTEAFF. The chain joins TRBV30 to TRBJ1-1; no clear D gene. Germline CDR1 and CDR2: GTSNPN and SVGIG (reference sequence). The V end lost 3 bases, the J end lost 4 bases, and 15 bases lay between the germline ends. CDR3 length: 14 residues. Full variable domain (outside the CDR3, taken from reference TRBV30 and TRBJ1-1): SQTIHQWPATLVQPVGSPLSLECTVEGTSNPNLYWYRQAAGRGLQLLFYSVGIGQISSEVPQNLSASRPQDRQFILSSKKLLLSDSGFYLCAWRIGGSGTEAFFGQGTRLTVV.

The V and J genes are TRBV7-9 and TRBJ1-5; possible D gene TRBD1, 5 bases. Trimming took 4 bases from V and 3 from J, leaving 13 bases between them. This CDR3 spans 15 amino acids. CDR1 and CDR2 (germline): SEHNR, FQNEAQ (reference sequence). The CDR3 sequence: CASSSGREVNQPQHF. The CDR3 nucleotides read TGTGCCAGCAGCTCCGGCAGGGAGGTCAATCAGCCCCAGCATTTT.